This T cell receptor (beta chain) was sequenced during a study of ipilimumab plus nivolumab after autologous stem cell transplantation. Clones were read by immunoSEQ multiplex PCR, and TCRdb kept only the in-frame ones, dropping some. The sample shows about 17,000 clones, 70% to 85% of them seen only once. V lost 2 bases and J lost 11, with 21 bases in between. The CDR3 contains 15 residues. Germline CDR1 is SGHVS and CDR2 is FNYEAQ. The V gene is TRBV7-6, the J gene TRBJ2-5, with D possibly being TRBD2 (5 bases). The origin of this receptor is a male donor with diffuse large B-cell lymphoma. The source material was PBMCs, sampled in a trial of ipilimumab plus nivolumab as post-transplant consolidation. The CDR3 spells CASSLKDSEQWAQYF. As DNA, the CDR3 is TGTGCCAGCAGCTTAAAGGACTCCGAACAGTGGGCGCAGTACTTC.